This T cell receptor beta chain originates from a study of type 1 and type 2 diabetes patients. Amplification started from genomic DNA. Multiplex PCR with 30 forward and 13 reverse primers amplified the TCR beta CDR3. One entry per CDR3 protein, called by TCRdb with MiXCR from the multiplex PCR reads. The data show more than 250,000 distinct CDR3 sequences, roughly 50% seen once. The ends were cut back, 2 bases at V and 6 bases at J, with 11 bases in the middle. CDR1 is MNHEY, CDR2 SMNVEV, per germline (reference sequence). The CDR3 is 13 amino acids. The specimen sequenced was peripheral blood mononuclear cells (PBMCs). The J gene is TRBJ2-7, the V gene TRBV27; D remains ambiguous. The sequence came from a man between 18 and 35 years old with type 2 diabetes. CDR3 in DNA: TGTGCCAGCAGTTTACTTGGGCCCGGCGAGCAGTACTTC. Protein: CASSLLGPGEQYF.